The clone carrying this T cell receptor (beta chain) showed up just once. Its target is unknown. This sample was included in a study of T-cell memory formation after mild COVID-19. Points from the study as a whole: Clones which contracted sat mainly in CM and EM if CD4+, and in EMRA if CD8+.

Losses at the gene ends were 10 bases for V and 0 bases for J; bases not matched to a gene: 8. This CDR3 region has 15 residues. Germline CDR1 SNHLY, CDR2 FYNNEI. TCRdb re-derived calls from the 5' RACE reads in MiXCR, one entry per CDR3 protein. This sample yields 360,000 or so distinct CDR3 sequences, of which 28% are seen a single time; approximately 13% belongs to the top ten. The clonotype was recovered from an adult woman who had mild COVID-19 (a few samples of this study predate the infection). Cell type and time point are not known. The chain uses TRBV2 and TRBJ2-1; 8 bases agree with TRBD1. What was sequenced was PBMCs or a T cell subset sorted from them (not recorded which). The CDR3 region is CATSSGTGSYNEQFF. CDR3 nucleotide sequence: TGTGCCACCTCATCCGGGACAGGCTCCTACAATGAGCAGTTCTTC. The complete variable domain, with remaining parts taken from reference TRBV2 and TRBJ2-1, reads EPEVTQTPSHQVTQMGQEVILRCVPISNHLYFYWYRQILGQKVEFLVSFYNNEISEKSEIFDDQFSVERPDGSNFTLKIRSTKLEDSAMYFCATSSGTGSYNEQFFGPGTRLTVL.